This T cell receptor beta chain comes out of a study of T cell repertoires in cytomegalovirus infection. Study-wide results and caveats: The ex vivo response was dominated by HLA-C-restricted CMV-specific TCR beta clonotypes.

About this clonotype: Its specificity is not known.

Via MiXCR, TCRdb re-called the reads, giving one row per CDR3 protein. The sample has about 330,000 distinct CDR3 sequences, around 9.5% seen once; the top ten hold around 4.1%. The CDR3 loop spans 16 amino acids. The germline gives CDR1 MDHEN, CDR2 SYDVKM. Trimming shortened V by 2 bases and J by 6 bases, and 16 bases separated the two germline ends. Sequencing input: PBMCs. The chain couples TRBV28 to TRBJ2-2; D not resolved. The sequence was collected from a human donor in good health (CMV status not recorded). Some clones in this sample may be carry-over from other donors' samples. The CDR3 sequence is CASSLPYPTPPGELFF. Written as DNA, the CDR3 is TGTGCCAGCAGTTTACCCTACCCCACCCCCCCCGGGGAGCTGTTTTTT.